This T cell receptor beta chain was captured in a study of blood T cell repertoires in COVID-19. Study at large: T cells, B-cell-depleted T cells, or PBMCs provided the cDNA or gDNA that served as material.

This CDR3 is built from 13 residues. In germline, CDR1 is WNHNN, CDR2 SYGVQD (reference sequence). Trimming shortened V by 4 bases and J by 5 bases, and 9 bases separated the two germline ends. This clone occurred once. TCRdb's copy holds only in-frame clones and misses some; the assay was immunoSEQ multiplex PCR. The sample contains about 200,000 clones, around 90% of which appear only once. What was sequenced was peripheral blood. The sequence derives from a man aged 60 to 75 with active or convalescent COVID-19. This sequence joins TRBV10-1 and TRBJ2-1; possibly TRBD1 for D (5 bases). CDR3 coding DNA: TGCGCCAGCAGTGTGGGGCTGGACAATGAGCAGTTCTTC. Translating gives CASSVGLDNEQFF.